These T cell receptor beta chains were read from a single sample in a study of CD8+ T cells in alopecia areata. Sequenced by immunoSEQ multiplex PCR; TCRdb stores in-frame clones only, minus some. The sample lists 150,000 to 200,000 clones; just under 60% were seen once. This specimen was CD4+ T cells sorted from blood, taken at week 0. The receptors shown here come from a human donor with alopecia areata. Both conserved end residues are part of each CDR3. The D gene is left open where the match is weak. Clone size appears in some rows only: once, few, many, or a class for an expanded clone.

clone_size d_call j_call v_call cdr3_nt cdr3_aa
few - TRBJ2-5 TRBV7-2 TGTGCCAGCAGCTTAGTTAGTGAGACCCAGTACTTC CASSLVSETQYF
- - TRBJ2-1 TRBV6-5 TGTGCCAGCAGTTACTCGTACAGACTCAATGAGCAGTTCTTC CASSYSYRLNEQFF
- - TRBJ2-1 TRBV30 TGTGCCTGGAGTCCGATATCTAGACAGTCCCAGTTCTTC CAWSPISRQSQFF
- - TRBJ2-5 TRBV29-1 TGCAGCGTGGACCAGGGAAGGGTCGAGTACTTC CSVDQGRVEYF
many - TRBJ2-7 TRBV30 TGTGCCTGGAGTTCCAAATCAACAAACCTCTACGAGCAGTACTTC CAWSSKSTNLYEQYF
- TRBD1 TRBJ2-5 TRBV7-2 TGTGCCAGCAGCTTAGGGGGACAGCAAGAGACCCAGTACTTC CASSLGGQQETQYF
- - TRBJ2-1 TRBV30 TGTGCCTGGAGTAAGGCTTTTAATGAGCAGTTCTTC CAWSKAFNEQFF
- - TRBJ1-2 TRBV30 TGTGCCTGGAGCAGAGGCAGGGTAGACTATGGCTACACCTTC CAWSRGRVDYGYTF
few - TRBJ2-3 TRBV15 TGTGCCACCAGCAGAGATTTCGGGGATACGCAGTATTTT CATSRDFGDTQYF
few - TRBJ1-1 TRBV7-9 TGTGCCAGCAGCCCACAGGGACTGAACACTGAAGCTTTCTTT CASSPQGLNTEAFF
few - TRBJ2-7 TRBV30 TGTGCCTGGGGCCGGGAGCGCGAGCAGTACTTC CAWGREREQYF
- - TRBJ1-3 TRBV9 TGTGCCAGCAGCGCCCAGGGAAGCTCTGGAAACACCATATATTTT CASSAQGSSGNTIYF
- - TRBJ1-2 TRBV30 TGTGCCTGGATCGTACAGGGTGGCTATGGCTACACCTTC CAWIVQGGYGYTF
- - TRBJ1-2 TRBV30 TGTGCCTGGAGTGTTTCCGAGGGCTACACCTTC CAWSVSEGYTF
- - TRBJ2-5 TRBV5-1 TGCGCCAGCAGCCGGGGGACCGGGACGGTACGCCAAGAGACCCAGTACTTC CASSRGTGTVRQETQYF
few - TRBJ2-7 TRBV30 TGTGCCTGGAGTACACCTAGAGAGCAGTACTTC CAWSTPREQYF
- - TRBJ1-5 TRBV7-8 TGTGCCAGCAGCTTAGTCTCCGATCAGCCCCAGCATTTT CASSLVSDQPQHF
- - TRBJ2-3 TRBV2 TGTGCCAGCAGCGCCCGGGACATAGGAACGCAGTATTTT CASSARDIGTQYF
- TRBD1 TRBJ2-5 TRBV5-1 TGCGCCAGCAGCCGGGACAGGGGGTTAAAGGAGACCCAGTACTTC CASSRDRGLKETQYF
few - TRBJ2-2 TRBV9 TGTGCCAGCAGCGTAGGACCGAACACCGGGGAGCTGTTTTTT CASSVGPNTGELFF
once - TRBJ1-6 TRBV30 TGTGCCTGGAATCCGGGGGGGCATAATTCACCCCTCCACTTT CAWNPGGHNSPLHF
- - TRBJ1-1 TRBV25-1 TGTGCCAGCAGCCCAGGGACAAACACTGAAGCTTTCTTT CASSPGTNTEAFF
- - TRBJ1-4 TRBV4-1 TGCGCCAGCAGCCCCCTGGTCTTTAATGAAAAACTGTTTTTT CASSPLVFNEKLFF
- TRBD2 TRBJ2-5 TRBV2 TGTGCCAGCAGTGACGGGGGGAAAAAAGAGACCCAGTACTTC CASSDGGKKETQYF
- - TRBJ1-5 TRBV5-1 TGCGCCAGCAGAGAGGGGTTAAGCAATCAGCCCCAGCATTTT CASREGLSNQPQHF
- - TRBJ2-7 TRBV29-1 TGCAGCGTTGGGGGAGCCTACGAGCAGTACTTC CSVGGAYEQYF
- - TRBJ1-2 TRBV7-9 TGTGCCAGCAGCTTAGCCTCGGTTCCCGACGGTGGCTACACCTTC CASSLASVPDGGYTF
- - TRBJ2-3 TRBV29-1 TGCAGCGTTGGACAGGATCTCACAGATACGCAGTATTTT CSVGQDLTDTQYF
- - TRBJ2-3 TRBV5-6 TGTGCCAGCAGCCAACTAGCCAGCACAGATACGCAGTATTTT CASSQLASTDTQYF
- - TRBJ2-7 TRBV15 TGTGCCACCAGCAGAGATATGGGACGGCAGTACTTC CATSRDMGRQYF
few - TRBJ2-4 TRBV30 TGTGCCTGGAGTCTACAGCTAGCCAAAAACATTCAGTACTTC CAWSLQLAKNIQYF
- - TRBJ2-2 TRBV5-1 TGCGCCAGCAGCTTGAGTGCAGGGGCGAACACCGGGGAGCTGTTTTTT CASSLSAGANTGELFF
once TRBD1 TRBJ2-7 TRBV2 TGTGCCAGCAAGGAGGACAGGTCCTACGAGCAGTACTTC CASKEDRSYEQYF
- - TRBJ2-2 TRBV29-1 TGCAGCGTTGACGGGGGGAACACCGGGGAGCTGTTTTTT CSVDGGNTGELFF
- TRBD1 TRBJ2-3 TRBV15 TGTGCCACCAGCAGAGAGGGACAGGGGTCGGCAGATACGCAGTATTTT CATSREGQGSADTQYF
few TRBD2 TRBJ2-5 TRBV7-9 TGTGCCAGCACCTATAGCGGGGTCCGGGAGACCCAGTACTTC CASTYSGVRETQYF
once TRBD2 TRBJ2-7 TRBV5-1 TGCGCCAGCGGGGGAACTAGCGCACTTGGCGAGCAGTACTTC CASGGTSALGEQYF
few - TRBJ2-1 TRBV10-3 TGTGCCATCAGTGAGTCTAAGTACAATGAGCAGTTCTTC CAISESKYNEQFF
- - TRBJ2-5 TRBV29-1 TGCAGCGTTAGTGTTTTAGAGACCCAGTACTTC CSVSVLETQYF
- - TRBJ2-2 TRBV6-5 TGTGCCAGCAGTTACGGGAGCACCGGGGAGCTGTTTTTT CASSYGSTGELFF
- - TRBJ1-1 TRBV29-1 TGCAGCGTTGAGGGACAATTGAACACTGAAGCTTTCTTT CSVEGQLNTEAFF
few - TRBJ1-2 TRBV30 TGTGCTAGAGATGGCTACACCTTC CARDGYTF
- - TRBJ2-7 TRBV30 TGTGCCTGGAGAACCGCAGGAAGGTCCTACGAGCAGTACTTC CAWRTAGRSYEQYF
few - TRBJ2-1 TRBV25-1 TGTGCCAGCAGTGAAGGGGGAAAGGAGTTATCCTACAATGAGCAGTTCTTC CASSEGGKELSYNEQFF
- TRBD2 TRBJ2-2 TRBV5-6 TGTGCCAGCAGCTTGGCCGGGGGGAGGAACACCGGGGAGCTGTTTTTT CASSLAGGRNTGELFF
many - TRBJ2-6 TRBV7-8 TGTGCCAGCAGCTTAGGGTTGGGGCAGGGGTCCCCCTCTGGGGCCAACGTCCTGACTTTC CASSLGLGQGSPSGANVLTF
- TRBD1 TRBJ2-6 TRBV5-1 TGCGCCAGCAGCTTGGAGGGGGCAAACTCTGGGGCCAACGTCCTGACTTTC CASSLEGANSGANVLTF
- - TRBJ2-5 TRBV7-9 TGTGCCAGCAGCCCGCTACGACAGGCGATGTACCAAGAGACCCAGTACTTC CASSPLRQAMYQETQYF
- - TRBJ1-3 TRBV25-1 TGTGCCAGCAGTGAGGAGTGGGCTACCTCTGGAAACACCATATATTTT CASSEEWATSGNTIYF
few TRBD1 TRBJ1-4 TRBV2 TGTGCCGGGTTCCGGGACAGGGGTGAAAAACTGTTTTTT CAGFRDRGEKLFF
- TRBD1 TRBJ1-1 TRBV19 TGTGCCAGTAGTACAACTCAGATTGGGACAGAAATGAACACTGAAGCTTTCTTT CASSTTQIGTEMNTEAFF
- - TRBJ2-7 TRBV5-6 TGTGCCAGCAGCTTACGAGGAACTAGCCACCACGAGCAGTACTTC CASSLRGTSHHEQYF
- - TRBJ1-1 TRBV30 TGTGCCTGGAGTGTATCCCTCAGATTCACTGAAGCTTTCTTT CAWSVSLRFTEAFF
- - TRBJ2-6 TRBV30 TGTGCCTGGACAATGAGATCAAGGGCTGGGGCCAACGTCCTGACTTTC CAWTMRSRAGANVLTF
few TRBD2 TRBJ2-2 TRBV4-2 TGTGCCAGCAGCCAAGATTCGGCGGGGGGGACCGGGGAGCTGTTTTTT CASSQDSAGGTGELFF
- - TRBJ2-2 TRBV11-2 TGTGCCAGCAGCCCCGCGGGGCGGACCGGGGAGCTGTTTTTT CASSPAGRTGELFF
- TRBD1 TRBJ1-1 TRBV29-1 TGCAGCGTCGCACAGGGGAGAACTGGTGAAGCTTTCTTT CSVAQGRTGEAFF
- - TRBJ1-1 TRBV30 TGTGCCTGGAACAGGGCGAACACTGAAGCTTTCTTT CAWNRANTEAFF
- TRBD1 TRBJ1-5 TRBV6-1 TGTGCCAGCAGTGATACAGGGGGCAATCAGCCCCAGCATTTT CASSDTGGNQPQHF
- - TRBJ1-1 TRBV23-1 TGCGCCAGCAGTCCCGTCGGGCTGAACACTGAAGCTTTCTTT CASSPVGLNTEAFF